A single sample gave rise to the 7 T cell receptor beta chains below, sequenced in a study of PD-L1 blockade in urothelial cancer. Time point defined: peripheral blood 6 weeks after treatment start. Sequenced by immunoSEQ multiplex PCR; TCRdb stores in-frame clones only, minus some. This table holds about 91,000 clones, over 80% found once. Material: PBMCs, obtained around atezolizumab (anti-PD-L1) treatment. Receptors originate from a man between 65 and 85 years old with urothelial cancer.

The chain combines TRBV27 with TRBJ2-7; 7 bases are shared with TRBD1. V lost 5 bases to trimming and J lost 3 bases; unmatched junction nucleotides: 4. The CDR3 has 13 amino acids. CDR1 and CDR2 (germline): MNHEY, SMNVEV (reference sequence). The CDR3 here is CASSRYRGYEQYF. CDR3 coding DNA: TGTGCCAGCAGTCGCTACAGGGGCTACGAGCAGTACTTC.

The rearrangement joins TRBV6-5 to TRBJ2-3, with 9 nucleotides matching TRBD2. Germline CDR1 is MNHEY and CDR2 is SVGAGI. This CDR3 is 16 amino acids long. Unmatched junction bases numbered 10, after V lost 4 bases and J lost 5 bases. CDR3 residues: CASSWGGGRVGDTQYF. The CDR3 nucleotides read TGTGCCAGCAGTTGGGGTGGCGGGAGGGTGGGAGATACGCAGTATTTT.

The table lists this clone with a count of one. V and J are TRBV5-6 and TRBJ2-7, with D possibly TRBD1 on 6 matching bases. Germline V lookup: CDR1 SGHDT, CDR2 YYEEEE. V shed 0 bases and J shed 0 bases, with 10 bases lying between them. CDR3 length: 15 residues. The CDR3 region is CASSLGNRDSYEQYF. DNA for the CDR3: TGTGCCAGCAGCTTGGGGAACAGGGACTCCTACGAGCAGTACTTC. Supplemented by reference TRBV5-6 and TRBJ2-7, the full variable domain reads DAGVTQSPTHLIKTRGQQVTLRCSPKSGHDTVSWYQQALGQGPQFIFQYYEEEERQRGNFPDRFSGHQFPNYSSELNVNALLLGDSALYLCASSLGNRDSYEQYFGPGTRLTVT.

This clone appeared once. CDR3 loop: CASSLQVPRADTQYF. The CDR3, as DNA: TGTGCCAGCAGCTTGCAGGTCCCACGCGCAGATACGCAGTATTTT. V gene TRBV7-8 combines with J gene TRBJ2-3; D uncertain. Trimming shortened V by 3 bases and J by 4 bases, and 14 bases separated the two germline ends. The germline V gene has CDR1 SGHVS and CDR2 FQNEAQ. The CDR3 is 15 amino acids.

In this sample, this clone turned up once. The chain has TRBV4-2 and TRBJ1-1; D call uncertain. The CDR3 extends over 17 amino acids. Between the trimmed V and J ends, which lost 0 bases and 7 bases, there was a span of 21 bases. The germline CDR1 and CDR2 sequences are LGHNA and YNFKEQ. The CDR3 loop reads CASSQESTWTRGDEAFF. Here the CDR3 DNA reads TGTGCCAGCAGCCAAGAGTCGACGTGGACTAGAGGAGATGAAGCTTTCTTT.

The chain couples TRBV7-9 to TRBJ2-1; 7 nucleotides agree with TRBD2. The V segment lost 4 bases and the J segment 5 bases; nucleotides outside the gene matches: 17. The CDR3 loop spans 18 amino acids. CDR1 and CDR2 (germline): SEHNR, FQNEAQ (reference sequence). The CDR3 loop reads CASSYTNTRLAPDNEQFF. Here the CDR3 DNA reads TGTGCCAGCAGCTATACGAACACCAGACTAGCACCTGACAATGAGCAGTTCTTC.

J is TRBJ2-6 and V is TRBV13, with D possibly matching TRBD2 (7 bases). V shed 1 base and J shed 5 bases, with 12 bases lying between them. The germline V gene has CDR1 PRHDT and CDR2 FYEKMQ (reference sequence). This CDR3 comprises 16 residues. CDR3 region: CASSLVRGAWANVLTF. The DNA for the CDR3 is TGTGCCAGCAGCTTAGTTCGGGGGGCGTGGGCCAACGTCCTGACTTTC.